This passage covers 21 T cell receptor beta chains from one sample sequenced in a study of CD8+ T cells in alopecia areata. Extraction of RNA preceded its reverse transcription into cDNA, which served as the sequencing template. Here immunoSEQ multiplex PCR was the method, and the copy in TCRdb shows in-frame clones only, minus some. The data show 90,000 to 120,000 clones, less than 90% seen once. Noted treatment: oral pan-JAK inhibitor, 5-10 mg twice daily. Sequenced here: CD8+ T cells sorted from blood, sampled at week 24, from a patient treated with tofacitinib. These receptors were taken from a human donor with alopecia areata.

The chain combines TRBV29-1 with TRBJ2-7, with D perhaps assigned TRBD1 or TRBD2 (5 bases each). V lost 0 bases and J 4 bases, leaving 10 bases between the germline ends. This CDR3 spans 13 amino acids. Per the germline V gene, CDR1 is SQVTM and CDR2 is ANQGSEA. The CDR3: CSVEDGAGYEQYF. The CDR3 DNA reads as TGCAGCGTTGAAGACGGGGCAGGGTACGAGCAGTACTTC.

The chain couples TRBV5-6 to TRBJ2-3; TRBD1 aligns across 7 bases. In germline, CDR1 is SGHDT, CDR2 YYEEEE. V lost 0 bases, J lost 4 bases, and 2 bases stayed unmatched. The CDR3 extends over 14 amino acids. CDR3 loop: CASSLGQGADTQYF. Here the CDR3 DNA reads TGTGCCAGCAGCTTGGGACAGGGTGCAGATACGCAGTATTTT. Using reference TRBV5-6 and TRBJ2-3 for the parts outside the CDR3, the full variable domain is DAGVTQSPTHLIKTRGQQVTLRCSPKSGHDTVSWYQQALGQGPQFIFQYYEEEERQRGNFPDRFSGHQFPNYSSELNVNALLLGDSALYLCASSLGQGADTQYFGPGTRLTVL.

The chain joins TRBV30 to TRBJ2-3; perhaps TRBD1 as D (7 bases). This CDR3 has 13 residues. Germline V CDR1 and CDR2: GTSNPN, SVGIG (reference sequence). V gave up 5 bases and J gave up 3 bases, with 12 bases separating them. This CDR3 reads CAWAGGITDTQYF. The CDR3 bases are TGTGCCTGGGCAGGGGGGATTACAGATACGCAGTATTTT.

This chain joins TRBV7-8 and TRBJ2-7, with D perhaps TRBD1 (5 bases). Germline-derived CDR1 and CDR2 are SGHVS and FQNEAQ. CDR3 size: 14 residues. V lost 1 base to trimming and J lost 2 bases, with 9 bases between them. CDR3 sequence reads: CASSLGPGPYEQYF. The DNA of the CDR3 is TGTGCCAGCAGCTTAGGTCCAGGGCCCTACGAGCAGTACTTC.

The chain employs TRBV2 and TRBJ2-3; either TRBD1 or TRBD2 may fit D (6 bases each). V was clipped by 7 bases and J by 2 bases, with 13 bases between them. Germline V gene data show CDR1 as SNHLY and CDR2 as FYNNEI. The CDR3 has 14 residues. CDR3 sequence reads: CASKEGGYTDTQYF. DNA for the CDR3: TGTGCCAGCAAGGAAGGGGGGTACACAGATACGCAGTATTTT.

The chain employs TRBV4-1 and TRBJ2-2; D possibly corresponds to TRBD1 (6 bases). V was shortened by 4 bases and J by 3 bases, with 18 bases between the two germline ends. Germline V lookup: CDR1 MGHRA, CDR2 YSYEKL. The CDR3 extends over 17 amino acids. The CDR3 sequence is CASSPTDGGAYTGELFF. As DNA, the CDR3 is TGCGCCAGCAGCCCCACCGATGGGGGCGCATACACCGGGGAGCTGTTTTTT.

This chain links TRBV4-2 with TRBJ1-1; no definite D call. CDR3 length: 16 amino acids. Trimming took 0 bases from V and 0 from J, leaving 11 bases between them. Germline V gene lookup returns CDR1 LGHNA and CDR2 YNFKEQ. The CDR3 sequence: CASSQEGPALNTEAFF. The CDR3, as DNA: TGTGCCAGCAGCCAAGAAGGCCCAGCATTGAACACTGAAGCTTTCTTT.

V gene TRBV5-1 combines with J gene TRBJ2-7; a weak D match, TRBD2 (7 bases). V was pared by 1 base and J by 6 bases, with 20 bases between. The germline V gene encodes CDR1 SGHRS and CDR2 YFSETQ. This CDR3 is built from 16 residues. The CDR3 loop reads CASSLYGVGGPGEQYF. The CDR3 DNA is TGCGCCAGCAGCTTGTATGGCGTGGGGGGGCCCGGCGAGCAGTACTTC.

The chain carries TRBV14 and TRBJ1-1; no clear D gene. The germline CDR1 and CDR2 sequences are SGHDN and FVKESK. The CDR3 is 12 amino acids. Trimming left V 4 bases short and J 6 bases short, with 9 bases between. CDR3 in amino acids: CASSPSVAEAFF. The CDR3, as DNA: TGTGCCAGCAGCCCCTCGGTGGCTGAAGCTTTCTTT.

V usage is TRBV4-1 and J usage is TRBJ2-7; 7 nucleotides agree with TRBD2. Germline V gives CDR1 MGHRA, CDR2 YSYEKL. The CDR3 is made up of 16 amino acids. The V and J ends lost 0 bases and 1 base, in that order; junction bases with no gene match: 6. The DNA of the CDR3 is TGCGCCAGCAGCCAAGACTGGCAGGGAGGGTCCTACGAGCAGTACTTC. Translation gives CASSQDWQGGSYEQYF.

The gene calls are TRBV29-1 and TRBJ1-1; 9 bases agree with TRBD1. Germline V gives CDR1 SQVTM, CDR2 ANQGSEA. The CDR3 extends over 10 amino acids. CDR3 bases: TGCATCTTGGGACAGGGTGAAGCTTTCTTT. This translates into CILGQGEAFF.

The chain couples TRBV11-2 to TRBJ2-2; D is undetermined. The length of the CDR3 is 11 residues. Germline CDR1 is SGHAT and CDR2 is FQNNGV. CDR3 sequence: CAATNTGELFF. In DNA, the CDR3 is TGTGCGGCAACGAACACCGGGGAGCTGTTTTTT.

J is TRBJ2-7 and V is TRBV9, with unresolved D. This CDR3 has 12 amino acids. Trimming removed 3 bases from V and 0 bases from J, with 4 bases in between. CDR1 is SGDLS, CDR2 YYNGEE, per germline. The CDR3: CASSGSSYEQYF. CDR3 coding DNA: TGTGCCAGCAGCGGGTCCTCCTACGAGCAGTACTTC. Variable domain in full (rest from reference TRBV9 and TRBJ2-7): DSGVTQTPKHLITATGQRVTLRCSPRSGDLSVYWYQQSLDQGLQFLIQYYNGEERAKGNILERFSAQQFPDLHSELNLSSLELGDSALYFCASSGSSYEQYFGPGTRLTVT.

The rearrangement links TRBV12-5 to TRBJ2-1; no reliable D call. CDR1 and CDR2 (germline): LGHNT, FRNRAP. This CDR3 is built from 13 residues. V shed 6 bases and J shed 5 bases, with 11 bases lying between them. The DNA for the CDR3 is TGTGCTAGTGGCAGATCGTCAGACAATGAGCAGTTCTTC. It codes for CASGRSSDNEQFF.

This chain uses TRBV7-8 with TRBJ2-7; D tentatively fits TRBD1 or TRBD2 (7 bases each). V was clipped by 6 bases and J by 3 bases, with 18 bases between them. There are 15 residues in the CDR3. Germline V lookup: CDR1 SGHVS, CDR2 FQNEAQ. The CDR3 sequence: CASSYPGGEDYEQYF. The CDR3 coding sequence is TGTGCCAGCAGTTACCCAGGGGGGGAGGACTACGAGCAGTACTTC.

As DNA, the CDR3 is TGCGCCAGCAGCCAAGCGGGCCCTACCTACGAGCAGTACTTC. Protein: CASSQAGPTYEQYF. The chain is built from TRBV4-1 and TRBJ2-7; D unresolved. V was pared by 1 base and J by 2 bases, with 9 bases between. This CDR3 is built from 14 residues. Germline V gene lookup returns CDR1 MGHRA and CDR2 YSYEKL.

The DNA of the CDR3 is TGTGCCAGTAGTATTTTTGGGCTAGCGGGGGGTAGCACAGATACGCAGTATTTT. Translation gives CASSIFGLAGGSTDTQYF. The chain employs TRBV19 and TRBJ2-3; 11 bases fit TRBD2. J lost 0 bases, V lost 3 bases, and 8 bases had no gene match. The V gene's germline CDR1 is LNHDA and CDR2 SQIVND (reference sequence). The CDR3 runs 18 residues.

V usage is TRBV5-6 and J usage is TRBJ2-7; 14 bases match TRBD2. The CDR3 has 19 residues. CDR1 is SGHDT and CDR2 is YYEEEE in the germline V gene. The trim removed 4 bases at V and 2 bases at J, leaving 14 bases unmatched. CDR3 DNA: TGTGCCAGCAGCGTAAAGGGACTAGCGGGGGCCTTGCCTACCTACGAGCAGTACTTC. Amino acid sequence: CASSVKGLAGALPTYEQYF.

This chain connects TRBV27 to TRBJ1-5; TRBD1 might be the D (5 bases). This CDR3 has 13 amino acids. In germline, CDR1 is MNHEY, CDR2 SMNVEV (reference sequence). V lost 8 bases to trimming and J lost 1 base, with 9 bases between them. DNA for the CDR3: TGTGCCAGCCAACAGGCCAGCAATCAGCCCCAGCATTTT. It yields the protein CASQQASNQPQHF.

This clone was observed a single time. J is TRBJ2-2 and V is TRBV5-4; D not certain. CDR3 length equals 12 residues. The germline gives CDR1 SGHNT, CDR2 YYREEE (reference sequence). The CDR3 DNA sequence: TGTGCTGTCGATCTGTCCACCGGGGAGCTGTTTTTT. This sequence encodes CAVDLSTGELFF. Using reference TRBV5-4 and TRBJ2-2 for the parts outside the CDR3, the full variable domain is ETGVTQSPTHLIKTRGQQVTLRCSSQSGHNTVSWYQQALGQGPQFIFQYYREEENGRGNFPPRFSGLQFPNYSSELNVNALELDDSALYLCAVDLSTGELFFGEGSRLTVL.

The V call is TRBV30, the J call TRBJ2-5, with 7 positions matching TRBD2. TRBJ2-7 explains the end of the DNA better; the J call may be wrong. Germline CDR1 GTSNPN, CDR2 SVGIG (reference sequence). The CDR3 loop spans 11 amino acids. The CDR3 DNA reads TGTGCCTGGAGCGCGGGGGTCGAGCAGTACTTC. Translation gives CAWSAGVEQYF.